This TCR beta chain was observed in a study of T cells in Graves' hyperthyroidism and ophthalmopathy. Findings of the study overall: Prediction of ophthalmopathy progression came a median approximately 7 months pre-onset. Blood samples included most of the expanded thyroid clonotypes exceeding 0.001.

Fresh peripheral blood, 10 ml, yielded the PBMCs. TCR beta CDR3 region amplification was performed from RNA transcripts. HTBI primers were used for first-round RT-PCR of the TCR CDR3. Each CDR3 protein is one row after TCRdb ran MiXCR on the multiplex PCR reads. Of approximately 410,000 distinct CDR3 sequences in the sample, roughly 14% were seen once. This clonotype was seen ten or more times. Its antigen is currently unknown. V was shortened by 1 base and J by 8 bases, with 20 bases between the two germline ends. CDR3 length: 16 residues. The V call is TRBV12-3 or TRBV12-4, the J call TRBJ1-2; the D is unclear. Material for sequencing was blood. This TCR was recovered from a man younger than 35 with Graves' ophthalmopathy. CDR3 protein: CASSLVSGTSGRGYTF. DNA for the CDR3: TGTGCCAGCAGTTTAGTGTCCGGTACCTCCGGGCGGGGCTACACCTTC.